This T cell receptor (beta chain) was sequenced during a study of cytomegalovirus exposure and HLA in healthy donors. Points from the study as a whole: A later analysis showed HLA-associated TCR beta chains outstripping equally common others in clonal expansion. In a later analysis, specific HLA alleles were associated with approximately 16,000 TCR beta sequences at a 0.05 false discovery rate.

All the people who gave samples were healthy bone marrow donors. Vbeta (60) and Jbeta (13) primers were used in the PCR. Assay used: immunoSEQ multiplex PCR; TCRdb lists only in-frame clones, some missing. The sample lists roughly 200,000 clones, roughly 12% occurring once. This clone occurred a few times. Antigen: not known. CDR1 and CDR2 from the germline V gene are SGHTA and FQGNSA. There are 13 residues in the CDR3. Trimming took off 7 bases at V and 1 base at J, with 10 bases between the two ends. The rearrangement uses TRBV7-2 and TRBJ1-1, with no clear D. This clonotype was sampled from a man over 45 in good health and CMV-seropositive. The sample comprised PBMCs. CDR3 loop: CASNFYGNTEAFF. The CDR3 DNA reads as TGTGCCAGCAACTTCTACGGGAACACTGAAGCTTTCTTT.